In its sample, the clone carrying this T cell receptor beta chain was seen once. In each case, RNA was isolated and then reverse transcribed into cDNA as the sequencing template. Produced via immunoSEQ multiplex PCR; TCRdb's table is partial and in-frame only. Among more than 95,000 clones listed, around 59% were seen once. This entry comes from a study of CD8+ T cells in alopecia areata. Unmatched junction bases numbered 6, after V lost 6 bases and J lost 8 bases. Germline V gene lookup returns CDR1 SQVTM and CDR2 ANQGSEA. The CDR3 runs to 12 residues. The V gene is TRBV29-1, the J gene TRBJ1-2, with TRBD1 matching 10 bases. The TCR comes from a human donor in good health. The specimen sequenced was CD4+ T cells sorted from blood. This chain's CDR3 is CSVRQGAYGYTF. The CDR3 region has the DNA TGCAGCGTAAGACAGGGGGCGTACGGCTACACCTTC.